What follows are 12 T cell receptor beta chains derived from one specimen sequenced in a study of blood T cells in healthy people across ages. A sample-barcoded 5' primer and a J-beta primer mix were used in a second PCR of about 7 to 12 cycles. Using its own MiXCR run on the 5' RACE reads, TCRdb lists one record per CDR3 protein. The sample gives approximately 880,000 distinct CDR3 sequences, around 48% of which show up once; roughly 13% is in the top ten. The sequencing input was blood. Receptors were obtained from a man aged 30-40 years in good health.

This clonotype appeared a few times. The chain employs TRBV20-1 and TRBJ1-5; TRBD1 agrees at 7 bases. CDR1 and CDR2 from the germline V gene are DFQATT and SNEGSKA (reference sequence). V gave up 6 bases and J gave up 4 bases; unmatched junction bases: 6. The CDR3 is 13 amino acids. The CDR3 reads CSAPDRSNQPQHF. The CDR3 DNA follows: TGCAGTGCCCCGGACAGGTCGAATCAGCCCCAGCATTTT.

The rearrangement joins TRBV5-1 to TRBJ2-3; 10 bases are shared with TRBD2. This CDR3 is built from 16 residues. CDR1 and CDR2 (germline): SGHRS, YFSETQ. The V gene end was trimmed by 4 bases and the J gene end by 6 bases; junction bases not matched to a gene: 11. DNA for the CDR3: TGCGCCAGCAGCGGTGGAGCGGGGGGGCGGGAGGATACGCAGTATTTT. This sequence encodes CASSGGAGGREDTQYF.

With regard to this clonotype: Possible read error: a much larger clone is one base away. The genes are TRBV6-1 and TRBJ2-7; no reliable D call. Germline assignment: CDR1 MNHNS and CDR2 SASEGT. The CDR3 sequence is 15 residues long. This CDR3 is CASSEAVTSSYGQYF. The CDR3 DNA follows: TGTGCCAGCAGTGAAGCGGTCACCAGCTCCTACGGGCAGTACTTC.

This clonotype was recorded a few times. The V and J genes are TRBV9 and TRBJ2-7; D remains ambiguous. Deletions cut 3 bases from V and 2 bases from J, with 15 bases between. In germline, CDR1 is SGDLS, CDR2 YYNGEE. The length of the CDR3 is 15 residues. This chain's CDR3 is CASSEGMGVPYEQYF. CDR3 DNA sequence: TGTGCCAGCAGCGAAGGAATGGGCGTTCCCTACGAGCAGTACTTC. Variable domain in full (rest from reference TRBV9 and TRBJ2-7): DSGVTQTPKHLITATGQRVTLRCSPRSGDLSVYWYQQSLDQGLQFLIQYYNGEERAKGNILERFSAQQFPDLHSELNLSSLELGDSALYFCASSEGMGVPYEQYFGPGTRLTVT.

This clonotype appeared many times. The rearrangement links TRBV29-1 to TRBJ1-2; possibly TRBD1 for D (5 bases). Trimming removed 7 bases from V and 4 bases from J, with 13 bases in between. In germline, CDR1 is SQVTM, CDR2 ANQGSEA. This CDR3 has 12 residues. The CDR3 sequence is CSAVGRTYGYTF. The CDR3 coding sequence is TGCAGCGCCGTGGGACGGACCTATGGCTACACCTTC.

This clonotype occurred once. DNA of the CDR3: TGTGCCAGCAGCGGGACGGCCGAGGGCAATCAGCCCCAGCATTTT. The encoded protein is CASSGTAEGNQPQHF. J is TRBJ1-5 and V is TRBV6-4; D perhaps matches TRBD1 (5 bases). The CDR3 covers 15 residues. The germline V and J ends were trimmed by 6 bases and 2 bases, with 14 bases remaining between them. Germline V CDR1 and CDR2: MRHNA, SNTAGT.

This rearrangement joins TRBV7-3 to TRBJ2-1; the match to TRBD2 covers 9 bases. In germline, CDR1 is SGHTA, CDR2 FQGTGA. CDR3 length equals 15 residues. Trimming took 5 bases from V and 9 from J; bases not matched to a gene: 11. The CDR3 here is CASSQTGLALGEQFF. The CDR3, as DNA: TGTGCCAGCAGCCAGACGGGACTAGCTTTAGGTGAGCAGTTCTTC.

This clonotype was found many times. The V and J genes are TRBV29-1 and TRBJ2-5; weak D call: TRBD2 (5 bases). The CDR3 is made up of 12 amino acids. Trimming removed 3 bases from V and 4 bases from J, with 9 bases in between. Germline CDR1 SQVTM, CDR2 ANQGSEA. Here the CDR3 reads CSVEDSRETQYF. CDR3 coding DNA: TGCAGCGTTGAGGACTCGAGAGAGACCCAGTACTTC. The full variable domain, with the rest looked up from reference TRBV29-1 and TRBJ2-5, is SAVISQKPSRDICQRGTSLTIQCQVDSQVTMMFWYRQQPGQSLTLIATANQGSEATYESGFVIDKFPISRPNLTFSTLTVSNMSPEDSSIYLCSVEDSRETQYFGPGTRLLVL.

The CDR3 spells CASSQDLVGSNQPQHF. CDR3 nucleotide sequence: TGCGCCAGCAGCCAAGATCTAGTTGGTAGCAATCAGCCCCAGCATTTT. The rearrangement uses TRBV4-1 and TRBJ1-5, with no clear D. Germline values: CDR1 MGHRA, CDR2 YSYEKL. This CDR3 comprises 16 residues. V dropped 0 bases and J dropped 0 bases, with 9 bases sitting between them.

This sequence joins TRBV2 and TRBJ2-3, with 9 nucleotides matching TRBD2. The CDR3 is 18 amino acids. The germline V gene has CDR1 SNHLY and CDR2 FYNNEI. V lost 6 bases and J lost 0; bases outside the gene matches: 13. In DNA, the CDR3 is TGTGCCAGCAGATCCCACCTCACTAGCGGGCCTAGCACAGATACGCAGTATTTT. Its translation is CASRSHLTSGPSTDTQYF.

This clonotype was detected only a few times. The V and J genes are TRBV29-1 and TRBJ1-2, with D tentatively TRBD1 (5 bases). The CDR3 is made up of 12 amino acids. Trimming stripped 2 bases from V and 5 bases from J, with 9 bases between. CDR1 is SQVTM and CDR2 is ANQGSEA in the germline V gene. CDR3 in DNA: TGCAGCGTTGAAAGACAGAGATATGGCTACACCTTC. This codes for CSVERQRYGYTF.

Only a few counts were recorded for this clonotype. This chain connects TRBV20-1 to TRBJ2-3; TRBD1 matches 7 bases. The germline V gene has CDR1 DFQATT and CDR2 SNEGSKA (reference sequence). The CDR3 sequence is 14 residues long. V shed 3 bases, J shed 3 bases, and the junction held 6 bases outside the gene matches. The CDR3 here is CSARKGARTDTQYF. CDR3 DNA sequence: TGCAGTGCTAGGAAGGGGGCTAGGACAGATACGCAGTATTTT.